The 18 T cell receptor beta chains listed next were all sequenced from one sample in a study of cytomegalovirus exposure and HLA in healthy donors (dated by TCRdb to about 2017). The library was obtained by the immunoSEQ multiplex PCR assay. The multiplex PCR relied on a mix of 60 forward primers for TCR Vbeta segments and 13 reverse primers for TCR Jbeta segments. TCRdb carries this immuneACCESS record with in-frame sequences only. Its versions omit some clonotypes, under half of them owing to an unresolved V gene in the studies checked, with the rest unexplained. The sample records more than 80,000 clones, roughly 76% of which are singletons. The ten largest clones add up to 19% of the sample. The sample taken for sequencing was PBMCs. These receptors were collected from a woman aged 55-70 years in good health and CMV-seropositive.

CDR3 nucleotide sequence: TGTGCCCAACGACGGGGACAGGGTTTCGGGGAGCTGTTTTTT. Protein product: CAQRRGQGFGELFF. V usage is TRBV30 and J usage is TRBJ2-2, with TRBD1 identical over 9 bases. This CDR3 comprises 14 residues. After removal of 8 bases from V and 7 bases from J, the junction contained 11 bases not matched to a gene. The germline V gene encodes CDR1 GTSNPN and CDR2 SVGIG (reference sequence).

This clone has just one count. The J gene is TRBJ2-2, the V gene TRBV4-1, with no clear D. The germline CDR1 and CDR2 sequences are MGHRA and YSYEKL. This CDR3 has 17 residues. Trimming took off 0 bases at V and 0 bases at J, with 11 bases between the two ends. DNA for the CDR3: TGCGCCAGCAGCCAAGATCTTCAGTTGGCGAACACCGGGGAGCTGTTTTTT. Residues: CASSQDLQLANTGELFF.

The V gene is TRBV6-6, the J gene TRBJ2-7, with 9 bases lining up with TRBD2. With 0 bases clipped from V and 6 bases from J, the junction kept 6 bases outside the gene matches. The CDR3 has 15 amino acids. Germline assignment: CDR1 MNHNY and CDR2 SVGAGI (reference sequence). CDR3 protein: CASSYSTSGTFEQYF. The CDR3 DNA follows: TGTGCCAGCAGTTACTCGACTAGCGGTACTTTCGAGCAGTACTTC.

The chain links TRBV2 to TRBJ2-3; TRBD2 is a possible D gene (5 bases). CDR1 is SNHLY, CDR2 FYNNEI, per germline. The V and J ends lost 7 bases and 7 bases respectively, with 18 bases between them. The CDR3 contains 14 residues. The CDR3 DNA sequence: TGTGCCAGCATGGTTGAGAGGGTACAGAATACGCAGTATTTT. Translated: CASMVERVQNTQYF.

The genes are TRBV9 and TRBJ2-1; tentative D call: TRBD1 (6 bases). The CDR3 consists of 15 residues. V was trimmed by 4 bases and J by 0 bases, leaving 11 bases between them. The germline gives CDR1 SGDLS, CDR2 YYNGEE. CDR3 region: CASSRRGFSYNEQFF. CDR3 DNA sequence: TGTGCCAGCAGCCGTAGGGGGTTCTCCTACAATGAGCAGTTCTTC.

The V gene is TRBV14, the J gene TRBJ2-3, with TRBD1 as a possible D gene (5 bases). The CDR3 consists of 13 residues. Looked up from germline, CDR1 is SGHDN and CDR2 is FVKESK. Trimming cost V 1 base and J 6 bases, with 8 bases left between them. The CDR3 sequence is CASSQGGEDTQYF. The CDR3 DNA is TGTGCCAGCAGCCAAGGGGGCGAGGATACGCAGTATTTT.

The rearrangement uses TRBV2 and TRBJ1-2; maybe TRBD1 (6 bases). Germline V CDR1 and CDR2: SNHLY, FYNNEI. This CDR3 has 16 residues. V lost 6 bases and J lost 8, with 25 bases in between. The DNA for the CDR3 is TGTGCCAGCAGAGCCGACAGGACCCGTTCGGCGGCAGGCTACACCTTC. It translates to CASRADRTRSAAGYTF.

The chain couples TRBV28 to TRBJ2-5, with 10 bases fitting TRBD2. The J segment lost 4 bases and the V segment lost 6 bases, leaving 8 bases of the junction unmatched. Germline V gene lookup returns CDR1 MDHEN and CDR2 SYDVKM. CDR3 size: 15 residues. DNA of the CDR3: TGTGCCAGCAGACCCTGGACTAGCGGATCAGAGACCCAGTACTTC. The encoded protein is CASRPWTSGSETQYF.

This chain uses TRBV7-2 with TRBJ2-7, with TRBD1 matching 8 bases. This CDR3 contains 14 residues. Germline values: CDR1 SGHTA, CDR2 FQGNSA. The V segment lost 1 base and the J segment 6 bases; nucleotides outside the gene matches: 5. The CDR3 sequence is CASSLGTGSSEQYF. CDR3 in DNA: TGTGCCAGCAGCTTAGGGACAGGGTCTAGCGAGCAGTACTTC.

The chain links TRBV14 to TRBJ2-7; D remains unclear. CDR1 and CDR2 from the germline V gene are SGHDN and FVKESK. The V gene lost 5 bases and the J gene lost 6 bases, with 11 bases spanning the gap. This CDR3 has 12 residues. CDR3 DNA sequence: TGTGCCAGCAGCGGGCCTTCTTTCGAGCAGTACTTC. Protein sequence: CASSGPSFEQYF.

The chain employs TRBV19 and TRBJ1-5, with D perhaps matching TRBD1 (6 bases). Per the germline V gene, CDR1 is LNHDA and CDR2 is SQIVND (reference sequence). The CDR3 runs 14 residues. V dropped 3 bases and J dropped 7 bases, with 13 bases sitting between them. CDR3 amino acids: CASSILWTEQPQHF. The CDR3 bases are TGTGCCAGTAGTATTCTCTGGACAGAACAGCCCCAGCATTTT.

V gene TRBV19 combines with J gene TRBJ2-6, with D maybe TRBD1 (5 bases). This CDR3 spans 16 amino acids. The germline gives CDR1 LNHDA, CDR2 SQIVND (reference sequence). V shed 0 bases and J shed 2 bases, with 8 bases lying between them. CDR3 in amino acids: CASSIDTGAGANVLTF. The DNA of the CDR3 is TGTGCCAGTAGTATAGACACAGGAGCTGGGGCCAACGTCCTGACTTTC.

This clone has just one count. The chain couples TRBV28 to TRBJ1-4; TRBD1 matches at 9 bases. CDR3 length: 15 amino acids. Germline V CDR1 and CDR2: MDHEN, SYDVKM. With V trimmed by 5 bases and J by 8 bases, 9 bases remained unmatched. The CDR3 DNA sequence: TGTGCCAGCAGTACGCCGGGACAGGGAAGCGAAAAACTGTTTTTT. Protein: CASSTPGQGSEKLFF.

V gene TRBV10-2 combines with J gene TRBJ1-1, with D tentatively TRBD1 (5 bases). CDR1 and CDR2 from the germline V gene are WSHSY and SAAADI. Trimming took 3 bases from V and 6 from J, leaving 14 bases between them. The CDR3 totals 14 residues. The CDR3 loop reads CASSDGGVSSEAFF. DNA of the CDR3: TGCGCCAGCAGTGACGGAGGGGTTAGTTCTGAAGCTTTCTTT.

This clone was seen once. The V call is TRBV2, the J call TRBJ1-2; D might be TRBD1 (6 bases). The germline V gene has CDR1 SNHLY and CDR2 FYNNEI. The ends were cut back, 6 bases at V and 4 bases at J, with 15 bases in the middle. The CDR3 has 14 amino acids. CDR3: CASSTQGIAYGYTF. The CDR3 nucleotides read TGTGCCAGCAGCACCCAGGGGATTGCCTATGGCTACACCTTC.

This chain uses TRBV13 with TRBJ2-1; 11 bases line up with TRBD2. The germline V gene has CDR1 PRHDT and CDR2 FYEKMQ (reference sequence). After removal of 0 bases from V and 10 bases from J, the junction contained 14 bases not matched to a gene. CDR3 length: 18 residues. The CDR3 protein is CASSLGLMGLAGGNEQFF. The CDR3 DNA reads as TGTGCCAGCAGCTTAGGCCTGATGGGCCTAGCGGGAGGCAACGAGCAGTTCTTC. The full variable domain, in which reference TRBV13 and TRBJ2-1 provide the parts outside the CDR3, is AAGVIQSPRHLIKEKRETATLKCYPIPRHDTVYWYQQGPGQDPQFLISFYEKMQSDKGSIPDRFSAQQFSDYHSELNMSSLELGDSALYFCASSLGLMGLAGGNEQFFGPGTRLTVL.

The chain uses TRBV5-4 and TRBJ2-7, with TRBD2 matching 8 bases. Unmatched junction bases numbered 12, after V lost 4 bases and J lost 6 bases. The CDR3 is 15 amino acids. Germline CDR1 reads SGHNT; CDR2 reads YYREEE (reference sequence). CDR3 sequence (DNA): TGTGCCAGCAGCCCCTGGGCGGGAGGACCTCTCGAGCAGTACTTC. Encoded protein: CASSPWAGGPLEQYF.

The chain uses TRBV13 and TRBJ2-3; 7 bases are a match to TRBD1. The V gene end was trimmed by 11 bases and the J gene end by 2 bases; junction bases not matched to a gene: 10. Germline values: CDR1 PRHDT, CDR2 FYEKMQ (reference sequence). This CDR3 comprises 14 residues. The CDR3 sequence: CAGTDRVVTDTQYF. The DNA for the CDR3 is TGTGCCGGCACAGACAGGGTGGTCACAGATACGCAGTATTTT.